The 25 T cell receptor beta chains in this list originate from one sample, sequenced in a study of T cells in women clearing cervical HPV infection. This table comes from immunoSEQ multiplex PCR, and its TCRdb copy is limited to in-frame clones, with some not included. The sample features some 40,000 clones, with 4.5% to 5.5% in its top ten. The sample was blood buffy coat. These receptors were collected from a woman aged 18 to 69 with a cervical HPV16 infection that either progressed to CIN3+ or cleared (not recorded which).

Comments on this clone: The CDR3 end lies 3 residues beyond the end of the read and is filled in from the germline J gene. V usage is TRBV30 and J usage is TRBJ2-7, with D possibly TRBD2 on 6 matching bases. The CDR3 runs 12 residues. CDR1 and CDR2 (germline): GTSNPN, SVGIG (reference sequence). Between the trimmed V and J ends, which lost 2 bases and 5 bases, there was a span of 10 bases. The CDR3 reads CAWSPGEDEQYF. CDR3 DNA, as far as it was read: TGTGCCTGGAGTCCCGGGGAGGACGAG.

A word on this clone: The CDR3 end is not reached by the read, which stops 3 residues before it; the germline J gene fills it in. The gene calls are TRBV7-9 and TRBJ1-1; no clear D. Germline V lookup: CDR1 SEHNR, CDR2 FQNEAQ (reference sequence). V was clipped by 9 bases and J by 0 bases, with 17 bases between them. The CDR3 runs to 15 residues. CDR3 DNA (partial): TGTGCCAGACGCGCTATGTCCCCCATGAACACTGAA. It is translated as CARRAMSPMNTE. The full CDR3 sequence reads CARRAMSPMNTEAFF.

For this clone: The sequenced fragment ends 3 residues before the CDR3 boundary, so the rest is inferred from the germline J gene. The rearrangement links TRBV18 to TRBJ2-2, with 7 nucleotides matching TRBD2. V was pared by 3 bases and J by 5 bases, with 9 bases of the junction left unmatched. This CDR3 spans 16 amino acids. Germline CDR1 reads KGHSH; CDR2 reads LQKENI. The CDR3 loop is CASSPRETSSTGELFF. CDR3 DNA (partial): TGTGCCAGCTCACCGCGTGAGACTAGCAGTACCGGGGAG.

Remarks on this clone: The CDR3 goes on 3 residues after the read ends, and that part is filled in from the germline J gene. The chain links TRBV18 to TRBJ1-3; D might be TRBD1 (5 bases). Germline CDR1 and CDR2: KGHSH and LQKENI. The CDR3 loop spans 17 amino acids. V lost 3 bases and J 0 bases, leaving 15 bases between the germline ends. CDR3 in amino acids: CASSPGAGSFSGNTIYF. The CDR3 DNA, read in part, is TGTGCCAGCTCACCGGGAGCAGGGTCATTCTCTGGAAACACC.

As for this clone: Read coverage stops 3 residues before the CDR3 terminus; the germline J gene supplies the remainder. This rearrangement joins TRBV7-2 to TRBJ2-7, with no clear D. Germline V CDR1 and CDR2: SGHTA, FQGNSA. The CDR3 is 13 residues long. Trimming shortened V by 5 bases and J by 0 bases, and 8 bases separated the two germline ends. CDR3 sequence: CASSPQNSYEQYF. The part of the CDR3 DNA that was read is TGTGCCAGCAGCCCGCAGAACTCCTACGAG.

On this clone: The missing CDR3 end, 3 residues past where the read stops, is filled in from the germline J gene. The V gene is TRBV20-1, the J gene TRBJ2-2; maybe TRBD1 (5 bases). The V gene's germline CDR1 is DFQATT and CDR2 SNEGSKA (reference sequence). The CDR3 loop spans 15 amino acids. Trimming took off 1 base at V and 7 bases at J, with 16 bases between the two ends. The covered CDR3 bases are TGCAGTGCTAGAGCCGCAGGGATTTTTGACGGGGAG. This sequence encodes CSARAAGIFDGE. The entire CDR3 is CSARAAGIFDGELFF.

Worth noting for this clone: The read terminates 3 residues before the CDR3 end, so the remaining end is supplied by the germline J gene. This sequence joins TRBV2 and TRBJ1-1; the D gene is possibly TRBD1 (5 bases). The CDR3 covers 13 residues. Germline CDR1 SNHLY, CDR2 FYNNEI. The V gene lost 3 bases and the J gene lost 4 bases, with 9 bases spanning the gap. This CDR3 is CASSEGRGTEAFF. The sequenced CDR3 bases are TGTGCCAGCAGTGAGGGGAGGGGCACTGAA.

The CDR3 protein is CSARDRGLRTEAFF. The CDR3 bases that were read are TGCAGTGCTAGAGACAGGGGGTTAAGGACTGAA. The chain joins TRBV20-1 to TRBJ1-1; 7 positions match TRBD1. The CDR3 end lies 3 residues beyond the end of the read and is filled in from the germline J gene. The V gene's germline CDR1 is DFQATT and CDR2 SNEGSKA (reference sequence). This CDR3 is built from 14 residues. V trimming: 0 bases; J trimming: 5 bases; junction bases outside the gene matches: 6.

To note about this clone: Read coverage stops 3 residues before the CDR3 terminus; the germline J gene supplies the remainder. J is TRBJ1-1 and V is TRBV7-9, with 7 bases lining up with TRBD1. This CDR3 region has 14 residues. CDR1 SEHNR and CDR2 FQNEAQ come from the germline V gene (reference sequence). J gave up 0 bases and V 2 bases, and 0 bases lay outside the gene matches. The part of the CDR3 DNA that was read is TGTGCCAGCAGCTTACAGGGGGTGAACACTGAA. Translated: CASSLQGVNTE. The entire CDR3 is CASSLQGVNTEAFF.

Details on this clone: Sequencing ends 3 residues short of the CDR3 end; the germline J gene provides the rest. The rearrangement joins TRBV19 to TRBJ2-3; the match to TRBD1 covers 8 bases. The trim removed 3 bases at V and 5 bases at J, leaving 10 bases unmatched. This CDR3 is built from 16 residues. Germline V gene data show CDR1 as LNHDA and CDR2 as SQIVND (reference sequence). CDR3 loop: CASSITAGGVGDTQYF. The covered CDR3 bases are TGTGCCAGTAGTATTACAGCAGGGGGCGTCGGAGATACG.

As to this clone: The read gets to within 3 residues of the CDR3 end, and the germline J gene fills in the rest. The chain uses TRBV6-1 and TRBJ2-7, with 7 bases matching TRBD1. CDR1 is MNHNS and CDR2 is SASEGT in the germline V gene. Trimming cost V 4 bases and J 3 bases; bases outside gene matches: 6. The CDR3 is 14 residues long. CDR3 bases read: TGTGCCAGCAGTGGGGGACAGACCCTCTACGAG. Protein: CASSGGQTLYE. The entire CDR3 sequence reads CASSGGQTLYEQYF.

As for this clone: The sequence runs out 3 residues before the end of the CDR3; the remainder is reconstructed from the germline J gene. The V and J genes are TRBV18 and TRBJ2-3; D uncertain. The ends were cut back, 0 bases at V and 2 bases at J, with 6 bases in the middle. The CDR3 sequence is 14 residues long. The V gene's germline CDR1 is KGHSH and CDR2 LQKENI. The part of the CDR3 DNA that was read is TGTGCCAGCTCACCACCGGCAGTCACAGATACG. This codes for CASSPPAVTDT. The complete CDR3 sequence is CASSPPAVTDTQYF.

Comment on this clone: The read stops 3 residues short of the end of the CDR3; the missing end is completed from the germline J gene. The chain recombines TRBV29-1 with TRBJ2-3; 9 positions match TRBD2. Germline assignment: CDR1 SQVTM and CDR2 ANQGSEA. This CDR3 comprises 15 residues. Losses at the gene ends were 6 bases for V and 1 base for J; bases not matched to a gene: 8. The sequenced part of the CDR3 DNA is TGCAGCGTCGCCGGACCTAGCGGGGGCACAGATACG. This encodes CSVAGPSGGTDT. The full CDR3 reads CSVAGPSGGTDTQYF.

The CDR3 DNA, read in part, is TGCAGTGCTTCCTCCGACAGGGGGATGTACAATGAG. It yields the protein CSASSDRGMYNE. The entire CDR3 is CSASSDRGMYNEQFF. The chain combines TRBV20-1 with TRBJ2-1; 9 nucleotides align to TRBD1. Read data end 3 residues before the CDR3 end; the end is taken from the germline J gene. CDR1 and CDR2 from the germline V gene are DFQATT and SNEGSKA (reference sequence). V was clipped by 5 bases and J by 4 bases; unmatched bases: 9. The CDR3 length is 15 residues.

The CDR3 here is CASSLKWGGNQPQHF. The covered CDR3 bases are TGTGCCAGCAGTTTAAAGTGGGGGGGCAATCAGCCC. The chain carries TRBV28 and TRBJ1-5, with a tentative D call TRBD1 (5 bases). The read terminates 3 residues ahead of where the CDR3 ends, so the germline J gene completes it. Trimming took 2 bases from V and 2 from J, leaving 10 bases between them. The CDR3 runs 15 residues. Germline CDR1 is MDHEN and CDR2 is SYDVKM.

Worth noting for this clone: The read is 3 residues too short to cover the CDR3 end, so that end is filled in from the germline J gene. J is TRBJ1-6 and V is TRBV19, with TRBD1 as a possible D gene (5 bases). Germline V gene data show CDR1 as LNHDA and CDR2 as SQIVND (reference sequence). This CDR3 is 15 amino acids long. Trimming left V 3 bases short and J 7 bases short, with 13 bases between. The CDR3 spells CASSIFPGLNSPLHF. Partial CDR3 DNA: TGTGCCAGTAGTATCTTTCCGGGACTGAATTCACCC.

Concerning this clone itself: The read comes to an end 3 residues before the CDR3 does, leaving the germline J gene to fill in the end. The chain employs TRBV2 and TRBJ1-2; a possible D gene is TRBD1 (5 bases). This CDR3 is built from 19 residues. The V gene lost 4 bases and the J gene lost 3 bases, with 27 bases spanning the gap. Germline-derived CDR1 and CDR2 are SNHLY and FYNNEI. Partial CDR3 DNA: TGTGCCAGCAGTGGACCGCATTTAAACAGCCAAAAAGGGGACTATGGC. Translating gives CASSGPHLNSQKGDYG. The full-length CDR3 reads as CASSGPHLNSQKGDYGYTF.

On this clone itself: Coverage ceases 3 residues before the CDR3 finishes, and the germline J gene fills in the end. The genes are TRBV2 and TRBJ1-1; TRBD1 might be the D (5 bases). Trimming took off 4 bases at V and 0 bases at J, with 18 bases between the two ends. The germline V gene has CDR1 SNHLY and CDR2 FYNNEI. The CDR3 is 17 residues long. The CDR3 sequence: CASSVPRVGIMNTEAFF. The CDR3 bases that were read are TGTGCCAGCAGTGTTCCCAGGGTCGGCATAATGAACACTGAA. Together with reference TRBV2 and TRBJ1-1, the CDR3 gives the full variable domain: EPEVTQTPSHQVTQMGQEVILRCVPISNHLYFYWYRQILGQKVEFLVSFYNNEISEKSEIFDDQFSVERPDGSNFTLKIRSTKLEDSAMYFCASSVPRVGIMNTEAFFGQGTRLTVV.

About this clone itself: The CDR3 goes on 3 residues after the read ends, and that part is filled in from the germline J gene. The V gene is TRBV19, the J gene TRBJ2-2; TRBD1 aligns across 9 bases. Germline V gene data show CDR1 as LNHDA and CDR2 as SQIVND (reference sequence). The trim removed 5 bases at V and 7 bases at J, leaving 14 bases unmatched. This CDR3 region has 17 residues. The CDR3: CASSSYRGQIGSGELFF. CDR3 DNA, as far as it was read: TGTGCCAGTAGTTCCTACAGGGGGCAAATCGGGAGCGGGGAG.

Frequency places this clone as medium-sized. The CDR3 end lies 3 residues beyond the end of the read and is filled in from the germline J gene. The chain carries TRBV7-7 and TRBJ2-2; TRBD1 matches 8 bases. V lost 1 base and J lost 7; bases outside the gene matches: 8. The CDR3 length is 16 residues. CDR1 is SSHAT, CDR2 FNYEAQ, per germline (reference sequence). The part of the CDR3 DNA that was read is TGTGCCAGCAGCTTAGAGGACAGGGTTTATAACGGGGAG. It yields the protein CASSLEDRVYNGE. In full, the CDR3 is CASSLEDRVYNGELFF.

A remark on this clone: The read falls 3 residues short of the CDR3 end, and the missing part is taken from the germline J gene. The J gene is TRBJ1-2, the V gene TRBV29-1; D gene ambiguous. Trimming took off 3 bases at V and 2 bases at J, with 10 bases between the two ends. Looked up from germline, CDR1 is SQVTM and CDR2 is ANQGSEA. CDR3 length: 13 residues. The sequenced part of the CDR3 DNA is TGCAGCGTTGAGGGCAGATCAAACTATGGC. This encodes CSVEGRSNYG. In full, the CDR3 reads CSVEGRSNYGYTF. The full variable domain, completed using reference TRBV29-1 and TRBJ1-2, is SAVISQKPSRDICQRGTSLTIQCQVDSQVTMMFWYRQQPGQSLTLIATANQGSEATYESGFVIDKFPISRPNLTFSTLTVSNMSPEDSSIYLCSVEGRSNYGYTFGSGTRLTVV.

Of note for this clone: The CDR3 is cut off 3 residues early in the read; its end comes from the germline J gene. This rearrangement joins TRBV20-1 to TRBJ1-6; TRBD1 matches 9 bases. The CDR3 has 14 amino acids. The germline CDR1 and CDR2 sequences are DFQATT and SNEGSKA (reference sequence). Trimming at V came to 0 bases and at J to 10 bases, leaving 4 bases not matched to a gene. The CDR3 sequence: CSAREQGAGSPLHF. CDR3 bases read: TGCAGTGCTAGAGAACAGGGGGCAGGCTCACCC.

A remark on this clone: The read is 3 residues too short to cover the CDR3 end, so that end is filled in from the germline J gene. The rearrangement joins TRBV10-3 to TRBJ1-1, with D possibly being TRBD1 (5 bases). CDR1 is ENHRY, CDR2 SYGVKD, per germline. The CDR3 totals 13 residues. The V gene lost 7 bases and the J gene lost 1 base, with 10 bases spanning the gap. CDR3 protein: CAIKQEQNTEAFF. Incomplete CDR3 DNA: TGTGCCATCAAACAGGAGCAGAACACTGAA.

As to this clone: Coverage ceases 3 residues before the CDR3 finishes, and the germline J gene fills in the end. This chain joins TRBV28 and TRBJ2-1; 7 bases map to TRBD2. The CDR3 has 11 amino acids. The J segment lost 8 bases and the V segment lost 6 bases, leaving 1 base of the junction unmatched. CDR1 MDHEN and CDR2 SYDVKM come from the germline V gene. The sequenced CDR3 bases are TGTGCCAGCAGCCTAGCGGATGAG. It translates to CASSLADE. The whole CDR3 region reads CASSLADEQFF.

CDR3 sequence reads: CASQDRTSTDTQYF. The covered CDR3 bases are TGTGCCAGCCAGGACAGAACTAGCACAGATACG. The genes are TRBV2 and TRBJ2-3, with a tentative D call TRBD1 (6 bases). Sequencing ends 3 residues short of the CDR3 end; the germline J gene provides the rest. CDR1 is SNHLY and CDR2 is FYNNEI in the germline V gene. The V gene lost 8 bases and the J gene lost 0 bases, with 12 bases spanning the gap. There are 14 residues in the CDR3.